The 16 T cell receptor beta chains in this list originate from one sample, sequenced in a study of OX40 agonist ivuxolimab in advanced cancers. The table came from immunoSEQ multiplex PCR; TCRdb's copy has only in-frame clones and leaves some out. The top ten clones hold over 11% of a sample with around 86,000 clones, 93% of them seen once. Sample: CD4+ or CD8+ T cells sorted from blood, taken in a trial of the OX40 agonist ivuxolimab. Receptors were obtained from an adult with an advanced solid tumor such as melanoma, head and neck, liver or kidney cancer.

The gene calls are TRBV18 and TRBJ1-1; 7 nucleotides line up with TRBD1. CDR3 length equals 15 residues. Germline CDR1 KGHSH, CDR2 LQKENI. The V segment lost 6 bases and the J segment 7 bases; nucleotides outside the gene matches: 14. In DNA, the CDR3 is TGTGCCAGCTCGCGTGGGACAGTCGGGGGGGTTGAAGCTTTCTTT. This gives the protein CASSRGTVGGVEAFF.

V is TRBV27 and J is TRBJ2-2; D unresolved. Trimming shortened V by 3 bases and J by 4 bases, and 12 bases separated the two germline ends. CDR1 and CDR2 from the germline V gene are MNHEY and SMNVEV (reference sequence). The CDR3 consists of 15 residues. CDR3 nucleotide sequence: TGTGCCAGCAGTTTTGGGTCAGGTTCCACCGGGGAGCTGTTTTTT. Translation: CASSFGSGSTGELFF.

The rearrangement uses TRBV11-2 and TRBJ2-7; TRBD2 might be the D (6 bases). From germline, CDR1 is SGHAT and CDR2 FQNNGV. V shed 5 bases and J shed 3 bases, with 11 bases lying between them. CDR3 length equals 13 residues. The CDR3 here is CASSPPGVYEQYF. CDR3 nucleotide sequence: TGTGCCAGCAGCCCGCCGGGGGTCTACGAGCAGTACTTC.

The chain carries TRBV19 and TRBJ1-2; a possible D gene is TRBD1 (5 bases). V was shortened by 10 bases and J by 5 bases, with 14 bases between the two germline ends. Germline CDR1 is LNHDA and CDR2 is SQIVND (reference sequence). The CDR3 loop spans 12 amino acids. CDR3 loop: CATGRTFYGYTF. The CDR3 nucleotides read TGTGCCACCGGGCGGACATTTTATGGCTACACCTTC.

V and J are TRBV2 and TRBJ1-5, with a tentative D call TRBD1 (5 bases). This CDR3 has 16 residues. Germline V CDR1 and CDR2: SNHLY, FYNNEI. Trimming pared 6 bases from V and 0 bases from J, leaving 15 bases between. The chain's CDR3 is CASRGTGDYSNQPQHF. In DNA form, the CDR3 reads TGTGCCAGCAGGGGGACGGGAGACTATAGCAATCAGCCCCAGCATTTT.

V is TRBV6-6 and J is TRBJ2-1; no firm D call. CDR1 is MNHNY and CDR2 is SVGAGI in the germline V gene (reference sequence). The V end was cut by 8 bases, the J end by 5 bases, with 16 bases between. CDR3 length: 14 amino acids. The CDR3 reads CASPARPSNNEQFF. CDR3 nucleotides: TGTGCCAGCCCCGCCCGTCCTTCAAACAATGAGCAGTTCTTC.

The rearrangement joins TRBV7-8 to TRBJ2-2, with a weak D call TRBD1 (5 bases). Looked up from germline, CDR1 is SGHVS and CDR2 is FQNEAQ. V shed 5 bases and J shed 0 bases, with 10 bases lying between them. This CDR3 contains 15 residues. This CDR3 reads CASSATDANTGELFF. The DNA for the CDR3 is TGTGCCAGCAGCGCGACAGACGCGAACACCGGGGAGCTGTTTTTT.

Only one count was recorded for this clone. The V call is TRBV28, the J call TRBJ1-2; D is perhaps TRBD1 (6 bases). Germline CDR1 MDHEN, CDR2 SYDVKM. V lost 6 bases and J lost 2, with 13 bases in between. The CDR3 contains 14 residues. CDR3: CASRADSLNYGYTF. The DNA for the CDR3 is TGTGCCAGCAGGGCGGACAGCCTGAACTATGGCTACACCTTC.

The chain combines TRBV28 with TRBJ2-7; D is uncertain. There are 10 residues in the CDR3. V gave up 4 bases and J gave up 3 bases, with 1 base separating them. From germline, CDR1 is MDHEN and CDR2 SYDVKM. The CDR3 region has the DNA TGTGCCAGCAGTTACTACGAGCAGTACTTC. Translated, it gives CASSYYEQYF.

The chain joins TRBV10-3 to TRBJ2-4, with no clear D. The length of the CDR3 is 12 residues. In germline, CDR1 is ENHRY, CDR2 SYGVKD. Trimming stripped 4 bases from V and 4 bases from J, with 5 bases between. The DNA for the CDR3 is TGTGCCATCAGTGCTCGAAAAAACATTCAGTACTTC. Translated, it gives CAISARKNIQYF.

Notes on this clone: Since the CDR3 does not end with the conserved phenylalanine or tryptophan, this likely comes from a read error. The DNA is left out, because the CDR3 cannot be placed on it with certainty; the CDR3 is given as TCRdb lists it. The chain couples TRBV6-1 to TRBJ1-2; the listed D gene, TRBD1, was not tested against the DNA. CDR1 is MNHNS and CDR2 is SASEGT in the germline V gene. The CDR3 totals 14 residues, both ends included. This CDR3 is CASSEEVGRPPTWV.

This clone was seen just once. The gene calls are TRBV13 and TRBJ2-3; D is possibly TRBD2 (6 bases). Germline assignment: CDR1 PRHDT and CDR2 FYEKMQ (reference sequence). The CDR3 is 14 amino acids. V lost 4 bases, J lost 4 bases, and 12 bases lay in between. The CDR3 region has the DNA TGTGCCAGCAGCTACCGGGAGATTTCAGATACGCAGTATTTT. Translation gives CASSYREISDTQYF.

CDR3 bases: TGCGCCAGCAGCCAAGATTTTCGGGATACCCTGTACGATACGCAGTATTTT. It specifies CASSQDFRDTLYDTQYF. This chain links TRBV4-1 with TRBJ2-3; possible D gene TRBD2, 5 bases. V was cut by 0 bases and J by 6 bases, with 19 bases left in between. Germline CDR1 and CDR2: MGHRA and YSYEKL. This CDR3 has 17 amino acids.

The CDR3 spells CASSPLAGWGTDTQYF. The CDR3 DNA follows: TGTGCCAGCAGTCCTCTAGCGGGTTGGGGCACAGATACGCAGTATTTT. V gene TRBV27 combines with J gene TRBJ2-3, with 8 bases identical to TRBD2. With V trimmed by 5 bases and J by 1 base, 8 bases remained unmatched. Germline assignment: CDR1 MNHEY and CDR2 SMNVEV (reference sequence). This CDR3 has 16 residues.

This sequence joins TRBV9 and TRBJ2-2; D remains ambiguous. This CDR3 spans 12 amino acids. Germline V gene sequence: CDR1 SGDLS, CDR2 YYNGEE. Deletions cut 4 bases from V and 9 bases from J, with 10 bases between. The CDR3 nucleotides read TGTGCCAGCAGCCTTAGCCTTCGGGAGCTGTTTTTT. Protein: CASSLSLRELFF. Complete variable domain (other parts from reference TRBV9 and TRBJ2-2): DSGVTQTPKHLITATGQRVTLRCSPRSGDLSVYWYQQSLDQGLQFLIQYYNGEERAKGNILERFSAQQFPDLHSELNLSSLELGDSALYFCASSLSLRELFFGEGSRLTVL.

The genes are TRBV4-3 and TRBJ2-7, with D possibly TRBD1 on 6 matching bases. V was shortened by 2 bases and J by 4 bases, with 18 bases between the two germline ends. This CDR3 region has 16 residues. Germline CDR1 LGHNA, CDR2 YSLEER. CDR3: CASSQSQGGSTYEQYF. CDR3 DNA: TGCGCCAGCAGCCAATCTCAAGGGGGTTCGACTTACGAGCAGTACTTC.